This entry features one T cell receptor beta chain sequence. The antigen it recognizes is unknown. Per-nucleotide qualities are absent, and no much larger clonotype sits a single base away. To prepare the library, the immunoSEQ multiplex PCR assay was applied. A mixture of 60 forward primers for TCR Vbeta segments and 13 reverse primers for TCR Jbeta segments was used in the multiplex PCR. The CDR3 region of rearranged TCR beta genes was amplified from genomic DNA with a multiplex PCR assay. On the Illumina HiSeq System, the amplified TCR beta libraries were sequenced as 87-base-pair reads. Turning to the authors' computational methods: In a later analysis, tens of millions of unique TCR beta chains were counted across the 500 to 700 repertoires, and about 9.9 million of these chains were shared by at least two donors. Raw reads were error-corrected and collapsed into unique sequences by a nearest-neighbor algorithm in which closely related sequences were merged to remove PCR and sequencing errors. To assign V, D and J gene segments, CDR3 sequences were aligned to IMGT reference sequences. Each retained sequence needed at least a six-nucleotide match to both a V gene segment and a J gene segment. A rearrangement counted as productive if the CDR3 had no stop codons and remained in frame with V and J, and every other rearrangement counted as non-productive. Following IMGT convention, CDR3 was defined as the stretch from the second conserved V-encoded cysteine up to the conserved J-encoded phenylalanine. The earlier analysis of about 570 of the donors excluded any sequence lacking an unambiguous match to a single V gene segment. An earlier analysis of 587 of the donors classified V segments as functional when productive rearrangements were above 56.7% and as segregating when the standard deviation between donors was above 5%. A statistical classification framework was built to diagnose cytomegalovirus status from the catalog of TCR beta chain sequences. In a later analysis, TCR nucleotide sequences were compared against IMGT/GENE-DB human TR gene sequences so that V and J genes could be assigned. Using the TCRdist pipeline, a later analysis assigned CDR3 sequences along with most-parsimonious VDJ recombination scenarios. In a later analysis, every TCR beta chain was defined by the combination of its CDR3 amino acid sequence and its V-gene family, and reads without a unique V-gene family were dropped. A later analysis removed 600 or so highly shared, low-generation-probability nucleotide sequences to deal with suspected cross-contamination and a sequencing artifact. In a later analysis, a clonal expansion index for each public chain was calculated from normalized within-repertoire ranks of inferred template counts. In a later analysis, generation probabilities were computed using a VDJ recombination model fitted to out-of-frame rearrangements, and the results were checked against IGoR. Hypergeometric tests were used in a later analysis to score TCR-TCR, TCR-HLA and TCR-CMV co-occurrence, with a repertoire-size bias correction applied to the TCR pairs. False discovery rates were estimated in a later analysis by permuting HLA or CMV assignments 20 times. In a later analysis, co-occurring TCRs were grouped with DBSCAN, and TCRdist sequence similarity was added when clustering was performed within HLA-allele-positive subsets. Co-occurrence clustering excluded repertoires with fewer than 30,000 or more than 120,000 public chains, plus five with anomalous nucleotide sharing. The table comes from immuneACCESS by way of TCRdb, which keeps in-frame sequences with V and J called. Part of the clones is missing from these tables; in studies checked, under half for an unresolved V gene and the rest for unknown reasons. V and J calls and clone size follow that table, whereas D and trimming were derived from the DNA. Present in this sample are approximately 190,000 clones, over 70% of which were seen just once. Around 2.1% of the sample belongs to the ten largest clones.

The entry originates in a study of cytomegalovirus exposure and HLA in healthy donors (dated 2017 in TCRdb). About the investigation overall: An earlier analysis of approximately 600 of the donors reported 276 Gb of sequence data and 117 million unique TCR beta sequences from 150 million to 200 million T cells. Roughly 300 gigabases of sequencing data and around 80 million unique TCR sequences made up an early release that covered around 640 HLA-typed donors. Among the roughly 380 genotyped donors, about 83% belonged to the genetic ancestry cluster associated with self-reported Caucasian donors. The study aimed to test whether signatures of past pathogen exposure could be identified by cataloging public T cell receptors. The T cell repertoires of 670 or so subjects were profiled by immunosequencing and related to cytomegalovirus serostatus. Along with the approximately 650-subject first cohort, a separate validation cohort of over a hundred different subjects was used. To predict cytomegalovirus infection status, the study combined high-throughput TCR immunosequencing, statistical association of individual TCRs with disease status, and machine learning. A later analysis re-examined previously published TCR beta repertoires from more than 650 donors and added high-resolution HLA genotyping to investigate patterns of TCR occurrence. In the later analysis, no new phenotypic data were used to find candidate immune exposures; instead, reliance was placed on TCR beta sequences and their occurrence across donors. To decide whether each TCR beta V gene segment behaved as functional or pseudogenic, an earlier analysis of some 600 of the donors relied on high-throughput TCR beta sequencing. Donor age, sex, ethnicity and CMV serostatus were compiled together with the repertoire data. Genome-wide SNP genotypes for about 55% of the 666 donors were used in a later genetic analysis, which treated that subset as a discovery cohort. All discovery cohort repertoires had been generated using a single sequencing platform. Both class I and class II loci were covered by HLA typing, at four-digit resolution. Typing coverage differed by locus: A, B, C, DRB1 and DQB1 were typed in about 620-630 donors, DQA1 in roughly 510, DPA1 in around 580, and DPB1 in just under 480. A few DR-DQ haplotypes were treated as single units for association and clustering because of strong linkage in the cohort. On average, around 230,000 unique TCR beta nucleotide sequences were sequenced per donor among a few hundred genotyped donors of the cohort, with roughly 20% of those sequences being non-productive.

Points the paper makes about the study in general: The cohort was sequenced for TCR beta chains only, and without alpha or paired-chain data the features that could be detected were limited. Some IMGT-functional V segments, including TRBV6-2 and TRBV6-3, could not be distinguished by the 87-base-pair reads and were therefore excluded. A later analysis found that most CMV-associated TCR beta chains appeared HLA-restricted, with HLA associations seemingly driven largely by CMV exposure. In a later analysis, the rate of TCR association differed among HLA loci, with DRB1 alleles having the most associated TCRs and HLA-C alleles having the fewest. A further reported finding was that TCR beta sequences accurately predicted the HLA-A and HLA-B alleles for most subjects in the first cohort. Immune exposure information for the cohort was limited to CMV serostatus. Cytomegalovirus status was reported to be diagnosed by the classifier with high specificity and sensitivity in both the original and validation cohorts. Because some donors lacked HLA typing at each locus, the association tests relied only on the typed subset. Presence/absence analyses assumed roughly uniform sequencing depth across donors, an assumption that may not hold. While some public TCRs were present in many individuals, most TCR sequences turned up only very rarely across donors. In vitro tests confirmed that a few of the cytomegalovirus-associated TCR beta chains recognize cytomegalovirus antigens. A later analysis associated 17,000 or so TCR beta sequences with specific HLA alleles at a false discovery rate of 0.05. An association between a missense DCLRE1C variant and V-gene and J-gene trimming of TCR beta chains was found in a later genetic analysis and replicated in an independent cohort. In a later analysis, several top co-occurrence clusters were reported to appear linked to parvovirus B19, influenza, CMV and Epstein-Barr virus. In an earlier analysis of about 600 of the donors, most TCR beta V segments appeared in productive rearrangements about 87% or about 30% of the time, broadly matching IMGT annotations. The study gave a list of about 160 TCR beta chains associated with cytomegalovirus. In a later genetic analysis, fewer N-insertions in productive TCRs were reported among donors in an Asian-associated ancestry cluster than the approximately 670-donor mean. Correlated functional status among segregating V segments might reflect linkage disequilibrium, but an unknown experimental factor could not be ruled out. When HLA alleles, especially DR and DQ, strongly co-occurred, attributing TCR associations to individual alleles was difficult. According to the authors, the approach could potentially be generalized to other disease states and immunological phenotypes. Because counts were too low, some 16 rarely observed V segments, including chromosome 9 orphons, were excluded from the earlier analysis of 587 of the donors. A later analysis found that HLA-associated TCR beta chains were more clonally expanded and had lower generation probabilities than equally common non-associated chains. A cluster of highly shared sequence variants was judged likely to represent a technical artifact of the sequencing pipeline.

The cohort was made up of 666 healthy bone marrow donors. All cohort members were sampled while nominally healthy, although unrecorded immune exposures were likely present. The donor was CMV seropositive and belonged to the group of more than 250 seropositive cohort members. A peripheral blood sample was provided by each donor, and peripheral blood mononuclear cells were used for TCR beta sequencing. Genomic DNA extraction from the blood cell samples was performed with the Qiagen DNeasy Blood Extraction Kit. The CDR3 numbers 15 residues from cysteine through valine. CDR3 DNA is the only sequence kept; it has 45 bases, read in frame from the first base. CDR1 is given as MNHNS and CDR2 as SASEGT, both from the germline V gene. V ends up 2 bases short and J 4 bases short, with an unmatched junction base count of 4.

The sample taken for sequencing was PBMCs. Rearrangement joined TRBV6-1 to TRBJ2-7, and 11 junction bases match TRBD2. The origin of this receptor is a woman aged 18 to 35 in good health and CMV-seropositive. The sequenced DNA: TGTGCCAGCAGTGAAAAACTAGCGGGGGCTTACGAGCAGTACGTC. Translated, this is CASSEKLAGAYEQYV.